The clone carrying this TCR beta chain was counted at least ten times. Its matching antigen is unknown. CDR1 is LNHDA and CDR2 is SQIVND in the germline V gene (reference sequence). CDR3 length equals 14 residues. V shed 5 bases and J shed 3 bases, with 11 bases lying between them. PBMCs stored at -80 C, numbering 2 million, were the origin of the unsorted libraries. The sample belongs to a study of neurological immune-mediated disorders. Study observations and caveats: There was no clinical or MRI feature that was associated with the multiple sclerosis repertoire cluster. It was the repertoires of 18 of 34 multiple sclerosis patients that phylogenetic grouping placed in one related-CDR3 cluster, which is a possible signature.

5'RACE with 10-nucleotide random UMIs produced the cDNA. TCRdb processed the 5' RACE reads anew with MiXCR; each CDR3 protein has one entry. The data show more than 45,000 distinct CDR3 sequences, around 3.5% seen once. This clonotype was sampled from a woman aged 25-40 years with multiple sclerosis. Sequencing input: PBMCs. This chain links TRBV19 with TRBJ2-1; TRBD2 might be the D (5 bases). The CDR3 loop reads CASSPGVDYNEQFF. As DNA, the CDR3 is TGTGCCAGTAGTCCCGGGGTCGACTACAATGAGCAGTTCTTC.